This TCR beta chain was obtained from a study of blood T cell repertoires in COVID-19 (dated by TCRdb to about 2020). Concerning the study at large: Samples from collaborators originated in the United States, Italy and Spain and spanned both the acute and convalescent phases of COVID-19. The material from the prospective study consisted of cDNA or gDNA derived from T cells, B-cell-depleted T cells, or PBMCs. Subjects who had been exposed to COVID-19, were actively infected with it, or had recovered from it provided the deeply sampled blood TCRbeta repertoires that made up the dataset. The repertoires were made available in a free public database intended to serve as a resource for research on the immune response to SARS-CoV-2. The samples were drawn from two sources: the first 160 participants of the ongoing ImmuneRACE study, and 1,000 to 1,500 subjects contributed by 6 global collaborators. The sample metadata nearly always contained a de-identified subject ID, COVID-19 status, age in years and sex. Where available, HLA class I and class II types were obtained from metadata supplied by the sample provider rather than from assay-based typing. What the study reported, not specific to this receptor: Clinical and demographic metadata were provided uncurated, with the amount varying by source and participant.

The germline V gene gives CDR1 as KGHDR and CDR2 as SFDVKD. Taken from cysteine to phenylalanine, the CDR3 has 13 residues. Only the CDR3 DNA is retained, 39 bases long and in frame from the first base. Trimming takes 3 bases from V and 4 bases from J, and the germline ends sit 8 bases apart. TCRbeta CDR3 regions were amplified from genomic DNA by means of the immunoSEQ Assay, a bias-controlled multiplex PCR. Per the authors' processing: The number of nucleated cells in each sample was estimated by amplification of reference gene primers within the assay. To quantify the absolute abundance of each unique TCRbeta CDR3 rearrangement, sequence reads were collapsed and filtered. For each sample, productive Simpson clonality was calculated as the square root of Simpson's diversity index across productive rearrangements. The source is immuneACCESS, and TCRdb retained only in-frame sequences with V and J called. Part of the clones is not carried over; for the studies checked, unresolved V genes explain less than half of this, and the remainder is unexplained. V and J calls and clone size follow that table, whereas D and trimming were derived from the DNA. The sample table holds about 200,000 clones, of which about 82% were seen once. The ten largest account for more than 9% of the sample.

Note on this clone: Its antigen target is currently unknown. The sample holds no much larger clone one base away, and base qualities are not on file.

Whole blood was collected in K2EDTA tubes by collaborating institutions according to the institutions' own protocols. Collaborator samples were shipped for TCRbeta analysis as frozen whole blood, isolated PBMCs, or DNA extracted from either sample type. Sequencing was performed on peripheral blood. The sequence came from a woman older than 75 with acute or convalescent COVID-19. The chain was built from TRBV24-1 and TRBJ1-2; perhaps TRBD1 is the D gene, with 5 bases matching. CDR3 protein: CATSDPDSYGYTF. Read as DNA, the sequence is TGTGCCACCAGTGATCCCGACAGCTATGGCTACACCTTC.